Below are 15 T cell receptor beta chains sequenced from a single sample in a study of blood T cell repertoires in COVID-19. Produced via immunoSEQ multiplex PCR; TCRdb's table is partial and in-frame only. The sample records fewer than 250,000 clones, around 87% being singletons. Material for sequencing was PBMCs or T cells enriched from blood (not recorded which). Every receptor here comes from a man aged 25-40 years in a cohort exposed to, infected with or recovered from COVID-19 (not recorded which).

V is TRBV27 and J is TRBJ1-5, with D hard to call. CDR3 size: 15 residues. CDR1 and CDR2 from the germline V gene are MNHEY and SMNVEV (reference sequence). V was shortened by 6 bases and J by 2 bases, with 14 bases between the two germline ends. CDR3 sequence reads: CASSSFGQGNQPQHF. As DNA, the CDR3 is TGTGCCAGCAGCTCCTTTGGGCAGGGCAATCAGCCCCAGCATTTT.

This clone occurred once. The chain uses TRBV14 and TRBJ1-2; no clear D. V was pared by 1 base and J by 7 bases, with 7 bases between. CDR3 length equals 12 residues. The germline gives CDR1 SGHDN, CDR2 FVKESK. CDR3 sequence (DNA): TGTGCCAGCAGCCAAGTCTCCTCTGGCTACACCTTC. Protein: CASSQVSSGYTF.

The J gene is TRBJ2-7, the V gene TRBV27, with a weak D call TRBD1 (6 bases). Trimming stripped 3 bases from V and 8 bases from J, with 11 bases between. The germline gives CDR1 MNHEY, CDR2 SMNVEV (reference sequence). The CDR3 consists of 12 residues. This CDR3 reads CASSFPGQQQYF. The CDR3 bases are TGTGCCAGCAGTTTTCCTGGACAGCAGCAGTACTTC.

The rearrangement joins TRBV9 to TRBJ2-7; TRBD1 might be the D (6 bases). The CDR3 is 15 amino acids. V lost 4 bases to trimming and J lost 5 bases, with 19 bases between them. CDR1 SGDLS and CDR2 YYNGEE come from the germline V gene. Here the CDR3 DNA reads TGTGCCAGCAGCTCAGGGGTAAACAGAGAAAACGAGCAGTACTTC. It codes for CASSSGVNRENEQYF.

The rearrangement joins TRBV27 to TRBJ1-5; no definite D call. This CDR3 has 14 amino acids. V gave up 5 bases and J gave up 0 bases, with 8 bases separating them. Germline lookup yields CDR1 MNHEY and CDR2 SMNVEV (reference sequence). CDR3 nucleotide sequence: TGTGCCAGCAGTCCCGGGTCTAGCAATCAGCCCCAGCATTTT. Translation gives CASSPGSSNQPQHF.

The CDR3 bases are TGCGCCAGCAGCCACGCGGCCGGACTAGCGGGAGTCGGTGAGCAGTTCTTC. It translates to CASSHAAGLAGVGEQFF. The chain couples TRBV4-3 to TRBJ2-1; 13 bases are a match to TRBD2. This CDR3 is 17 amino acids long. Trimming removed 3 bases from V and 9 bases from J; junction bases left unmatched: 11. The germline V gene encodes CDR1 LGHNA and CDR2 YSLEER.

V and J are TRBV9 and TRBJ2-2; the D gene is possibly TRBD1 (5 bases). The V gene's germline CDR1 is SGDLS and CDR2 YYNGEE. The V gene lost 3 bases and the J gene lost 7 bases, with 10 bases spanning the gap. The CDR3 has 13 residues. The CDR3 reads CASSGGADGELFF. The CDR3 DNA reads as TGTGCCAGCAGCGGTGGGGCCGACGGGGAGCTGTTTTTT.

The V gene is TRBV7-9, the J gene TRBJ1-1; 7 positions agree with TRBD1. The CDR3 runs 16 residues. The V segment lost 4 bases and the J segment 0 bases; nucleotides outside the gene matches: 8. Germline V gene lookup returns CDR1 SEHNR and CDR2 FQNEAQ (reference sequence). CDR3 nucleotides: TGTGCCAGCAGCTCCCCCCCGGGACAGTTGAACACTGAAGCTTTCTTT. This translates into CASSSPPGQLNTEAFF.

V and J are TRBV27 and TRBJ2-2; a weak D match, TRBD2 (5 bases). Trimming removed 6 bases from V and 0 bases from J, with 14 bases in between. The germline V gene encodes CDR1 MNHEY and CDR2 SMNVEV (reference sequence). The CDR3 has 16 residues. CDR3 sequence: CASSANSVANTGELFF. In DNA, the CDR3 is TGTGCCAGCAGCGCAAATAGCGTTGCGAACACCGGGGAGCTGTTTTTT.

This chain connects TRBV5-4 to TRBJ2-5; no definite D call. V shed 4 bases and J shed 2 bases, with 9 bases lying between them. Germline V gene sequence: CDR1 SGHNT, CDR2 YYREEE (reference sequence). The length of the CDR3 is 13 residues. CDR3 protein: CASSPQDQETQYF. CDR3 in DNA: TGTGCCAGCAGCCCCCAGGATCAAGAGACCCAGTACTTC. The full variable domain, its missing parts supplied by reference TRBV5-4 and TRBJ2-5, is ETGVTQSPTHLIKTRGQQVTLRCSSQSGHNTVSWYQQALGQGPQFIFQYYREEENGRGNFPPRFSGLQFPNYSSELNVNALELDDSALYLCASSPQDQETQYFGPGTRLLVL.

This clone was observed a handful of times. The chain employs TRBV4-1 and TRBJ1-3; D possibly corresponds to TRBD1 (5 bases). V lost 3 bases, J lost 0 bases, and 12 bases lay in between. Germline V gene data show CDR1 as MGHRA and CDR2 as YSYEKL. The CDR3 is made up of 16 amino acids. The CDR3 region is CASSHAQVRSGNTIYF. The CDR3 bases are TGCGCCAGCAGCCACGCACAGGTTCGCTCTGGAAACACCATATATTTT.

V usage is TRBV7-8 and J usage is TRBJ2-3; D might be TRBD2 (6 bases). Germline-derived CDR1 and CDR2 are SGHVS and FQNEAQ. V lost 5 bases and J 0 bases, leaving 18 bases between the germline ends. The CDR3 is 17 amino acids. CDR3 nucleotides: TGTGCCAGCAGCATTAGTCGCTTAGCGGCTAGCACAGATACGCAGTATTTT. It yields the protein CASSISRLAASTDTQYF.

J is TRBJ2-2 and V is TRBV7-9, with D perhaps TRBD2 (5 bases). The germline V and J ends were trimmed by 5 bases and 0 bases, with 22 bases remaining between them. The CDR3 sequence is 19 residues long. CDR1 and CDR2 from the germline V gene are SEHNR and FQNEAQ (reference sequence). The DNA of the CDR3 is TGTGCCAGCAGCCTAGGACTCCGCGGTGGATTTTCGAACACCGGGGAGCTGTTTTTT. Amino acid sequence: CASSLGLRGGFSNTGELFF.

This chain uses TRBV9 with TRBJ2-7, with 11 bases fitting TRBD1. This CDR3 has 15 amino acids. V lost 2 bases, J lost 3 bases, and 4 bases stayed unmatched. Germline CDR1 SGDLS, CDR2 YYNGEE. The CDR3 DNA follows: TGTGCCAGCAGCGTCGGACAGGGGGCTCGCTACGAGCAGTACTTC. This translates into CASSVGQGARYEQYF.

The chain has TRBV28 and TRBJ1-2; D unresolved. Trimming stripped 6 bases from V and 2 bases from J, with 10 bases between. Germline loops: CDR1 MDHEN, CDR2 SYDVKM. The CDR3 is made up of 13 amino acids. CDR3: CASRGTENYGYTF. DNA for the CDR3: TGTGCCAGCAGGGGCACCGAAAACTATGGCTACACCTTC.